This TCR beta chain was sequenced in a study of T cell changes during pregnancy in multiple sclerosis. The table came from immunoSEQ multiplex PCR; TCRdb's copy has only in-frame clones and leaves some out. Altogether approximately 93,000 clones are present, approximately 90% being singletons, with the ten largest covering 0.95%. Here the sequenced sample was peripheral blood, taken before pregnancy. This receptor was identified in a female donor with multiple sclerosis, enrolled in a pregnancy study.

The CDR3 region is CSARAGQFQHF. The CDR3 bases are TGCAGTGCTAGAGCAGGGCAGTTCCAGCATTTT. The rearrangement joins TRBV20-1 to TRBJ1-5; a possible D gene is TRBD1 (5 bases). Germline V gene sequence: CDR1 DFQATT, CDR2 SNEGSKA (reference sequence). Deletions cut 1 base from V and 12 bases from J, with 10 bases between. CDR3 length: 11 residues.